The 19 T cell receptor beta chains below come from one sample, sequenced in a study of cytomegalovirus exposure and HLA in healthy donors. It was with 60 Vbeta and 13 Jbeta primers that the PCR ran. Sequencing used immunoSEQ multiplex PCR; TCRdb keeps in-frame clones, though not all of them. The sample has under 200,000 clones, around 80% seen once; the top ten hold around 6.6%. Input material: PBMCs. The receptors derive from a man between 50 and 59 years old in good health and CMV-seropositive.

CDR3 DNA: TGTGCTAGTGGTCCTCCGGACAGTAGCTCCTACAATGAGCAGTTCTTC. Translated, it gives CASGPPDSSSYNEQFF. The chain joins TRBV12-5 to TRBJ2-1; D is possibly TRBD1 (6 bases). The CDR3 spans 16 residues. V lost 5 bases to trimming and J lost 0 bases, with 14 bases between them. Germline V gene lookup returns CDR1 LGHNT and CDR2 FRNRAP.

V gene TRBV19 combines with J gene TRBJ1-1, with a tentative D call TRBD1 (5 bases). This CDR3 comprises 14 residues. The V gene's germline CDR1 is LNHDA and CDR2 SQIVND (reference sequence). The V and J ends lost 3 bases and 0 bases respectively, with 8 bases between them. CDR3 sequence (DNA): TGTGCCAGTAGTATTCTGGGGCTGAACACTGAAGCTTTCTTT. Encoded protein: CASSILGLNTEAFF.

J is TRBJ2-5 and V is TRBV5-1; TRBD2 aligns across 14 bases. Germline CDR1 reads SGHRS; CDR2 reads YFSETQ. Trimming cost V 4 bases and J 2 bases; bases outside gene matches: 4. CDR3 size: 16 residues. DNA of the CDR3: TGCGCCAGCAGCCCGGGACTAGCGGGAGAGCAAGAGACCCAGTACTTC. This translates into CASSPGLAGEQETQYF.

V is TRBV7-2 and J is TRBJ2-3, with 9 nucleotides matching TRBD1. J lost 3 bases, V lost 3 bases, and 4 bases had no gene match. The CDR3 sequence is 15 residues long. Per the germline V gene, CDR1 is SGHTA and CDR2 is FQGNSA. CDR3: CASSFGTGPTDTQYF. The CDR3 DNA sequence: TGTGCCAGCAGCTTCGGGACAGGGCCTACAGATACGCAGTATTTT.

The rearrangement joins TRBV4-1 to TRBJ2-1; D possibly corresponds to TRBD2 (6 bases). Germline V lookup: CDR1 MGHRA, CDR2 YSYEKL. V dropped 2 bases and J dropped 5 bases, with 13 bases sitting between them. The CDR3 length is 15 residues. CDR3 sequence reads: CASSQTGGLDNEQFF. Here the CDR3 DNA reads TGCGCCAGCAGCCAAACAGGAGGGTTAGACAATGAGCAGTTCTTC.

The chain is built from TRBV10-3 and TRBJ2-3; no clear D. CDR3 length equals 14 residues. Germline CDR1 is ENHRY and CDR2 is SYGVKD. V was cut by 3 bases and J by 4 bases, with 11 bases left in between. The CDR3 reads CAISELGDSDTQYF. Here the CDR3 DNA reads TGTGCCATCAGTGAATTGGGTGACTCAGATACGCAGTATTTT.

The rearrangement uses TRBV5-1 and TRBJ1-3; tentative D call: TRBD1 (6 bases). Germline assignment: CDR1 SGHRS and CDR2 YFSETQ. This CDR3 is 14 amino acids long. V lost 4 bases and J lost 2, with 10 bases in between. The CDR3 protein is CASSPDSPGNTIYF. The CDR3 DNA sequence: TGCGCCAGCAGCCCGGACAGCCCTGGAAACACCATATATTTT.

V is TRBV11-1 and J is TRBJ2-7, with TRBD2 matching over 12 bases. The CDR3 runs 16 residues. J lost 3 bases, V lost 0 bases, and 3 bases had no gene match. The germline CDR1 and CDR2 sequences are SGHAT and FQDESV (reference sequence). The DNA for the CDR3 is TGTGCCAGCAGCTTAGCGGGACTAGCGGGTCTCTACGAGCAGTACTTC. Translating gives CASSLAGLAGLYEQYF.

CDR3 DNA: TGTGCCAGCAGCTCGGGCGGTCTGGCGGGAGGGCCTCGGTACGTC. This codes for CASSSGGLAGGPRYV. This chain uses TRBV5-4 with TRBJ2-7; 9 bases map to TRBD2. With V trimmed by 3 bases and J by 12 bases, 16 bases remained unmatched. Germline V gives CDR1 SGHNT, CDR2 YYREEE (reference sequence). The CDR3 contains 15 residues.

The V and J genes are TRBV9 and TRBJ1-5; D might be TRBD1 (5 bases). V was trimmed by 4 bases and J by 9 bases, leaving 14 bases between them. In germline, CDR1 is SGDLS, CDR2 YYNGEE. This CDR3 has 13 amino acids. The CDR3 region is CASSRDRSGPQHF. CDR3 DNA sequence: TGTGCCAGCAGCCGAGACAGATCCGGGCCCCAGCATTTT.

The chain joins TRBV4-1 to TRBJ2-1, with a possible D match to TRBD2 (5 bases). The CDR3 contains 14 residues. Germline CDR1 MGHRA, CDR2 YSYEKL. V was shortened by 4 bases and J by 6 bases, with 13 bases between the two germline ends. CDR3 region: CASSRSGSSNEQFF. CDR3 nucleotides: TGCGCCAGCAGCCGAAGCGGAAGCAGCAATGAGCAGTTCTTC.

This chain uses TRBV7-9 with TRBJ1-2; D unclear. This CDR3 comprises 13 residues. In germline, CDR1 is SEHNR, CDR2 FQNEAQ (reference sequence). V gave up 7 bases and J gave up 9 bases, with 18 bases separating them. As DNA, the CDR3 is TGTGCCAGCACCTCCCTAGCTGAGCACAGCTACACCTTC. Translating it yields CASTSLAEHSYTF.

This sequence joins TRBV28 and TRBJ1-2; possibly TRBD1 for D (6 bases). Germline V gene data show CDR1 as MDHEN and CDR2 as SYDVKM. This CDR3 is 14 amino acids long. Trimming took off 4 bases at V and 5 bases at J, with 14 bases between the two ends. As DNA, the CDR3 is TGTGCCAGCAGTTCAGGGGCCGCGCCGTATGGCTACACCTTC. Translation: CASSSGAAPYGYTF.

The gene calls are TRBV12-5 and TRBJ2-7; TRBD2 matches 7 bases. The germline V gene has CDR1 LGHNT and CDR2 FRNRAP. The CDR3 spans 14 residues. V dropped 6 bases and J dropped 6; count of bases not matched to a gene: 11. CDR3 sequence (DNA): TGTGCTAGTGGAAGCCACCGGGACTACTGCGAGCAGTACGTC. Translating gives CASGSHRDYCEQYV.

The chain recombines TRBV6-1 with TRBJ2-5, with a possible D match to TRBD2 (6 bases). CDR3 length equals 14 residues. Deletions cut 8 bases from V and 4 bases from J, with 17 bases between. Germline loops: CDR1 MNHNS, CDR2 SASEGT. CDR3 nucleotide sequence: TGTGCCAGCTCTTCGATTCTGGGAGGAGAGACCCAGTACTTC. This gives the protein CASSSILGGETQYF.

The V and J genes are TRBV5-1 and TRBJ2-1; 15 nucleotides agree with TRBD2. V lost 4 bases and J lost 6; bases outside the gene matches: 2. This CDR3 is 15 amino acids long. CDR1 and CDR2 from the germline V gene are SGHRS and YFSETQ. In DNA form, the CDR3 reads TGCGCCAGCAGCAAGGGACTAGCGGGGGGCAATGAGCAGTTCTTC. It is translated as CASSKGLAGGNEQFF.

As DNA, the CDR3 is TGCAGCGTTGAAGAGCGCCAGGGAAAGGATGAGCAGTTCTTC. This translates into CSVEERQGKDEQFF. The chain combines TRBV29-1 with TRBJ2-1; D perhaps matches TRBD1 (5 bases). Germline V gene lookup returns CDR1 SQVTM and CDR2 ANQGSEA. This CDR3 is built from 14 residues. V gave up 0 bases and J gave up 8 bases, with 14 bases separating them.

This CDR3 is CASSSTILNTGELFF. CDR3 DNA sequence: TGTGCCAGCAGCTCGACTATCCTCAACACCGGGGAGCTGTTTTTT. The V and J genes are TRBV5-4 and TRBJ2-2; weak D call: TRBD2 (5 bases). The CDR3 is 15 amino acids. Trimming removed 3 bases from V and 2 bases from J, with 11 bases in between. The V gene's germline CDR1 is SGHNT and CDR2 YYREEE (reference sequence).

The chain is built from TRBV29-1 and TRBJ2-2; a possible D gene is TRBD2 (7 bases). Germline CDR1 SQVTM, CDR2 ANQGSEA. V gave up 5 bases and J gave up 6 bases, with 16 bases separating them. The CDR3 is 14 residues long. The CDR3 bases are TGCAGCGTTAGGGGGGGCGTTAGGGCCGGGGAGCTGTTTTTT. Amino acid sequence: CSVRGGVRAGELFF.